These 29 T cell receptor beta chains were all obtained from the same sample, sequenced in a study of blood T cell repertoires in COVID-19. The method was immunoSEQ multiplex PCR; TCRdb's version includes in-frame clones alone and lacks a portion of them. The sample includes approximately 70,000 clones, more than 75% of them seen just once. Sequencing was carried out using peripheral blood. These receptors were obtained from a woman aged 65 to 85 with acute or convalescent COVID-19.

The CDR3 here is CASRGRQVENSPLHF. The CDR3 DNA reads as TGTGCCAGCAGGGGGAGACAGGTGGAAAATTCACCCCTCCACTTT. This sequence joins TRBV2 and TRBJ1-6, with TRBD1 as a possible D gene (6 bases). The CDR3 runs to 15 residues. Trimming pared 6 bases from V and 7 bases from J, leaving 16 bases between. Germline V gene lookup returns CDR1 SNHLY and CDR2 FYNNEI.

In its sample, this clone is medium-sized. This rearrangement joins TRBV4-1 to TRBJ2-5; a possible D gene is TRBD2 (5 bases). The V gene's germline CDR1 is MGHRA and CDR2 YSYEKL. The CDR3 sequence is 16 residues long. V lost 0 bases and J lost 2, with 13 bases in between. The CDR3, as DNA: TGCGCCAGCAGCCAAGATTGGAGAGGGTCGCAAGAGACCCAGTACTTC. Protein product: CASSQDWRGSQETQYF.

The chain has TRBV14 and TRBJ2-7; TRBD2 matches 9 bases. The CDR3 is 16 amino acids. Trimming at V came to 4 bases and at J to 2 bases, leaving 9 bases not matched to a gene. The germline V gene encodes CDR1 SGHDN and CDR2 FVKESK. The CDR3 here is CASSLTGGGGAYEQYF. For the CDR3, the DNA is TGTGCCAGCAGCCTAACTGGTGGCGGGGGGGCCTACGAGCAGTACTTC. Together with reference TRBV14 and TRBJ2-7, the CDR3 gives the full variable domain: EAGVTQFPSHSVIEKGQTVTLRCDPISGHDNLYWYRRVMGKEIKFLLHFVKESKQDESGMPNNRFLAERTGGTYSTLKVQPAELEDSGVYFCASSLTGGGGAYEQYFGPGTRLTVT.

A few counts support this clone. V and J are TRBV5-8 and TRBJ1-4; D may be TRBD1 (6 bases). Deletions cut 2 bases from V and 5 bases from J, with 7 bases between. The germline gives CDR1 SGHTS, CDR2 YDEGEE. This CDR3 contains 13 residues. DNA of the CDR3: TGTGCCAGCAGCTTAAGGGGGAATGAAAAACTGTTTTTT. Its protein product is CASSLRGNEKLFF. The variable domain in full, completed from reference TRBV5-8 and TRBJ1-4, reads EAGVTQSPTHLIKTRGQQATLRCSPISGHTSVYWYQQALGLGLQFLLWYDEGEERNRGNFPPRFSGRQFPNYSSELNVNALELEDSALYLCASSLRGNEKLFFGSGTQLSVL.

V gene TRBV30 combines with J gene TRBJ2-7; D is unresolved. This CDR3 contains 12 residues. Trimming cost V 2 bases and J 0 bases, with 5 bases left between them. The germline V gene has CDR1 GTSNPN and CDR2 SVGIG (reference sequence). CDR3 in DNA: TGTGCCTGGAGTCGGAGCTCCTACGAGCAGTACTTC. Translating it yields CAWSRSSYEQYF.

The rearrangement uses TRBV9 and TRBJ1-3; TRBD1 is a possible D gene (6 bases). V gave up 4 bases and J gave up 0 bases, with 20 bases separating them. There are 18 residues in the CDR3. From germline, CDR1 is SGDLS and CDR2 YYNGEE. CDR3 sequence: CASSLTTRTVSSGNTIYF. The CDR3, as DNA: TGTGCCAGCAGCCTCACTACTCGGACAGTGAGCTCTGGAAACACCATATATTTT.

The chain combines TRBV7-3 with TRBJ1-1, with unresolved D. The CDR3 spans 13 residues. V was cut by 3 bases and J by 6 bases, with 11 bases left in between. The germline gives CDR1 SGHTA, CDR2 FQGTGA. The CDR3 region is CASSFFSSAEAFF. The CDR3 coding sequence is TGTGCCAGCAGCTTTTTCTCCTCGGCTGAAGCTTTCTTT.

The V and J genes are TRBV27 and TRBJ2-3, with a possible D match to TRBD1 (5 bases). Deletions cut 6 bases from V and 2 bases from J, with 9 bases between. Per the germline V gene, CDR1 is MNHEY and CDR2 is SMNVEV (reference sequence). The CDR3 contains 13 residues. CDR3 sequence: CASRPGATDTQYF. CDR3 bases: TGTGCCAGCAGACCTGGGGCCACAGATACGCAGTATTTT.

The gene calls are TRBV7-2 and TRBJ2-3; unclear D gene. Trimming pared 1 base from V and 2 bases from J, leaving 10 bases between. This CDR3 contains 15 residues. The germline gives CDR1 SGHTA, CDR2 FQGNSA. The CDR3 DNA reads TGTGCCAGCAGCTTAGTTGAGGATTCCACAGATACGCAGTATTTT. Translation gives CASSLVEDSTDTQYF.

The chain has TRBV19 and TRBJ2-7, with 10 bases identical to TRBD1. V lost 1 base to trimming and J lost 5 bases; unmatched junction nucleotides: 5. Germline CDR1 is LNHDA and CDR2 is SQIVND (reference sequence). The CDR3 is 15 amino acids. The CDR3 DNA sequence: TGTGCCAGTAGTATAGTTACCGGGACAGGGGACGAGCAGTACTTC. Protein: CASSIVTGTGDEQYF.

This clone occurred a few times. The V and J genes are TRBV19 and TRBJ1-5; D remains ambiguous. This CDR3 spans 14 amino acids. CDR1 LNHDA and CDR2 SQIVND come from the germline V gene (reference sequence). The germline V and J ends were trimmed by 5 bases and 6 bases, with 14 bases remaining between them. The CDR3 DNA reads TGTGCCAGTAGTTCGTCGAGCTTTTTTCAGCCCCAGCATTTT. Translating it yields CASSSSSFFQPQHF. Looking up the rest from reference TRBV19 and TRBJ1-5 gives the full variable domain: DGGITQSPKYLFRKEGQNVTLSCEQNLNHDAMYWYRQDPGQGLRLIYYSQIVNDFQKGDIAEGYSVSREKKESFPLTVTSAQKNPTAFYLCASSSSSFFQPQHFGDGTRLSIL.

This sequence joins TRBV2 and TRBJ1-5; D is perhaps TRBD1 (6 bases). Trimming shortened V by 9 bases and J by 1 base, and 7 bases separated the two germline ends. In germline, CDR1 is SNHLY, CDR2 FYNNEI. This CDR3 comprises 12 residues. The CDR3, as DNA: TGTGCCAGTGGACAGAGCAATCAGCCCCAGCATTTT. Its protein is CASGQSNQPQHF.

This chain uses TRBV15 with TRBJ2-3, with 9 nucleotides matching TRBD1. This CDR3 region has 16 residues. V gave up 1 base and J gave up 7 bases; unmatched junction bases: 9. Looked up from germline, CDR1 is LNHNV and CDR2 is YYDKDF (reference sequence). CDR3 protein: CATSRGGWTGDNTQYF. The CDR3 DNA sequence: TGTGCCACCAGCAGAGGGGGCTGGACAGGGGACAATACGCAGTATTTT.

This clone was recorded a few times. CDR3 loop: CASSLHAGPSGNTIYF. The CDR3 DNA reads as TGTGCCAGCAGTTTACACGCGGGACCCTCTGGAAACACCATATATTTT. V usage is TRBV28 and J usage is TRBJ1-3, with a weak D call TRBD1 (5 bases). Per germline, CDR1 MDHEN and CDR2 SYDVKM. The CDR3 sequence is 16 residues long. The germline V and J ends were trimmed by 2 bases and 0 bases, with 11 bases remaining between them.

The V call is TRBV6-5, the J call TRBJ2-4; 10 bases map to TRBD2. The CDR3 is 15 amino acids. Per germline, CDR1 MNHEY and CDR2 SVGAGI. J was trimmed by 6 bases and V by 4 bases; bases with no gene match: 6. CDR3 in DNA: TGTGCCAGCAGTTCTCCGGGGACTAGCGTAAACATTCAGTACTTC. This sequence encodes CASSSPGTSVNIQYF.

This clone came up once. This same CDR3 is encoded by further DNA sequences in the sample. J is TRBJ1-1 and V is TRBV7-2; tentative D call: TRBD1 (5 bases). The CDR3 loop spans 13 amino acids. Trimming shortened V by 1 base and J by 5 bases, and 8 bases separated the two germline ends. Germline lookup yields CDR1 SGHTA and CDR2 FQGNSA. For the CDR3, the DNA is TGTGCCAGCAGCTTAGGGGGCGGAACTGAAGCTTTCTTT. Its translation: CASSLGGGTEAFF. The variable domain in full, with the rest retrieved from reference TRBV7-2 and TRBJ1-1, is GAGVSQSPSNKVTEKGKDVELRCDPISGHTALYWYRQSLGQGLEFLIYFQGNSAPDKSGLPSDRFSAERTGGSVSTLTIQRTQQEDSAVYLCASSLGGGTEAFFGQGTRLTVV.

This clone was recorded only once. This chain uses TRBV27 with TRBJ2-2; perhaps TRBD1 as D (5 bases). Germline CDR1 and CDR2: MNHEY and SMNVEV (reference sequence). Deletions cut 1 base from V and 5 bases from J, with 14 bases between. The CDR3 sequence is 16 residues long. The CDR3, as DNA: TGTGCCAGCAGTTTATTTACAGGCCCGAGGACCGGGGAGCTGTTTTTT. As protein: CASSLFTGPRTGELFF.

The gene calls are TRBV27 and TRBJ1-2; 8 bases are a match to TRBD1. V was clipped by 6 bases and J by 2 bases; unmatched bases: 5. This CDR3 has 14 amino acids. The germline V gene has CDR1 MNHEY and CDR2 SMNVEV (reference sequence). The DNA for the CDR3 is TGTGCCAGCAGGCAGACAGGGGAGAACTATGGCTACACCTTC. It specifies CASRQTGENYGYTF.

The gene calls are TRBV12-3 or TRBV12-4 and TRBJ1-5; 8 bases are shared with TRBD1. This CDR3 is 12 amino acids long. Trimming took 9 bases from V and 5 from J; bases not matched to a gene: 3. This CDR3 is CASKQGDQPQHF. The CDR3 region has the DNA TGTGCCAGTAAACAGGGGGATCAGCCCCAGCATTTT.

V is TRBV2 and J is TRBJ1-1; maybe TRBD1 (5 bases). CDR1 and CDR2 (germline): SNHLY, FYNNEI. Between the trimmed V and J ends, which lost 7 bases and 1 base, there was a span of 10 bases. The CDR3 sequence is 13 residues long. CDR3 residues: CASKQDGNTEAFF. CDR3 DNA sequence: TGTGCCAGCAAACAGGATGGGAACACTGAAGCTTTCTTT.

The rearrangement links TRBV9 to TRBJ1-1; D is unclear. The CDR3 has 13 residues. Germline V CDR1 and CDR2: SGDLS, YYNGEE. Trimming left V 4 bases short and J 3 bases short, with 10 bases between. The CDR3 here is CASSPGLDTEAFF. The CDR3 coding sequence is TGTGCCAGCAGCCCGGGGTTGGACACTGAAGCTTTCTTT.

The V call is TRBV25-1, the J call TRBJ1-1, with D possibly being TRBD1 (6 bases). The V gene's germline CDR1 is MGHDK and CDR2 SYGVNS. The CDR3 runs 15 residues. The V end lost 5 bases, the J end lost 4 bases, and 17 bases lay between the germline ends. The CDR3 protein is CASSLILGGGTEAFF. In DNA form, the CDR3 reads TGTGCCAGCAGTCTGATATTAGGGGGGGGCACTGAAGCTTTCTTT.

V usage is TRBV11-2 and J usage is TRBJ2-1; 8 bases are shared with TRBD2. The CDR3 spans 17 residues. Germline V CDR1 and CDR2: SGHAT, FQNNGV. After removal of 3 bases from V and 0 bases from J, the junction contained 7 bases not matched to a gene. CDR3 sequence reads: CASSFTSGGSSYNEQFF. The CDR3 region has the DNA TGTGCCAGCAGCTTTACCAGCGGGGGTAGCTCCTACAATGAGCAGTTCTTC.

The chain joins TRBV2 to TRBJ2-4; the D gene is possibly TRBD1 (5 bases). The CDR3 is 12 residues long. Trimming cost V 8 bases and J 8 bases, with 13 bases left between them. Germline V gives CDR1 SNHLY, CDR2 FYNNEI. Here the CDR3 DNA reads TGTGCCAGCGGACATGGGCATGACATTCAGTACTTC. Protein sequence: CASGHGHDIQYF.

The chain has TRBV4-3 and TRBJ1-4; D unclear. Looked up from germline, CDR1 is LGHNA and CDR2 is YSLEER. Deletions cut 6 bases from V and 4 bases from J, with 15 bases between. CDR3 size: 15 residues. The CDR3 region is CASRESGVGNEKLFF. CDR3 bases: TGCGCCAGCAGAGAAAGCGGCGTAGGTAATGAAAAACTGTTTTTT.

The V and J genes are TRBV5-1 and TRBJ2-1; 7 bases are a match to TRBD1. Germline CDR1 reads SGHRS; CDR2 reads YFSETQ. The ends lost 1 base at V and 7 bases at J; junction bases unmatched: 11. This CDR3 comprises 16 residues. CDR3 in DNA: TGCGCCAGCAGCTTGACAGGGGCCGGCCCTTCTAATGAGCAGTTCTTC. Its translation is CASSLTGAGPSNEQFF.

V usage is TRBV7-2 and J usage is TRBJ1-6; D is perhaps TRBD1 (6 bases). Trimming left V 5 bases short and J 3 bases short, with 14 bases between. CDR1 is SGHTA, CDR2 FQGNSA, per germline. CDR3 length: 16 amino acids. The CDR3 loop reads CASSPVTGNYNSPLHF. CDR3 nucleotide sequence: TGTGCCAGCAGCCCCGTCACAGGGAACTATAATTCACCCCTCCACTTT.

CDR3 nucleotide sequence: TGTGCCAGCAGTGAAGCGCCGGGGGAAGGGAGGTTCTACGAGCAGTACTTC. Residues: CASSEAPGEGRFYEQYF. The J gene is TRBJ2-7, the V gene TRBV2; possible D gene TRBD2, 6 bases. Germline V gene data show CDR1 as SNHLY and CDR2 as FYNNEI. V was trimmed by 0 bases and J by 3 bases, leaving 18 bases between them. This CDR3 is 17 amino acids long.

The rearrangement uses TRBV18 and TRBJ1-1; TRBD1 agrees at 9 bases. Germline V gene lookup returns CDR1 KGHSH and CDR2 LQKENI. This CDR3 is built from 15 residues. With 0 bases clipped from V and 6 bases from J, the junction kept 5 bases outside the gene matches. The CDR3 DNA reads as TGTGCCAGCTCACCACCCGGGACAGGGTGGGCTGAAGCTTTCTTT. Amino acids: CASSPPGTGWAEAFF.